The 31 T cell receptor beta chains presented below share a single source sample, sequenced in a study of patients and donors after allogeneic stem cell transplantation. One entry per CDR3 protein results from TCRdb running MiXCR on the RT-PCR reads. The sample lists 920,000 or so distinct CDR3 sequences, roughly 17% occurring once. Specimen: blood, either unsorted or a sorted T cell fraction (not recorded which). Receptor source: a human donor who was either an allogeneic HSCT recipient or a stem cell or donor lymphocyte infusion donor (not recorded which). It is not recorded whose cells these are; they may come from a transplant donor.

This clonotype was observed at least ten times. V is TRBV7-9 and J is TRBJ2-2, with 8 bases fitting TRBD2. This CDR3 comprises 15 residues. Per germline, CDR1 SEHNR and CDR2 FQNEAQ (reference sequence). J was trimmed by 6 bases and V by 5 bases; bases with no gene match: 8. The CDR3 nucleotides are TGTGCCAGCAGCCCTGGACTAGCTCGACCCGGGGAGCTGTTTTTT. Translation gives CASSPGLARPGELFF. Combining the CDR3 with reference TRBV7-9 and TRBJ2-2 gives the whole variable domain DTGVSQNPRHKITKRGQNVTFRCDPISEHNRLYWYRQTLGQGPEFLTYFQNEAQLEKSRLLSDRFSAERPKGSFSTLEIQRTEQGDSAMYLCASSPGLARPGELFFGEGSRLTVL.

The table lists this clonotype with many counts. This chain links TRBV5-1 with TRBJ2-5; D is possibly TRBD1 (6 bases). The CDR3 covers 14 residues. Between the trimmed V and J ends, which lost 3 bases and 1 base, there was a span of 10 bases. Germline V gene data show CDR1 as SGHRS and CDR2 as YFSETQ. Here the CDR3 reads CASSSGQFQETQYF. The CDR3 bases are TGCGCCAGCAGCTCAGGACAGTTCCAAGAGACCCAGTACTTC.

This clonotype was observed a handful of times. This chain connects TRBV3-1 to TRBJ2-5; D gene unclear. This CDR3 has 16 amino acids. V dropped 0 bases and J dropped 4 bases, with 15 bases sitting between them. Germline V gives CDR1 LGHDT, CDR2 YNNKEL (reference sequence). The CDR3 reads CASSQEGRRLRETQYF. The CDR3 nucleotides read TGTGCCAGCAGCCAAGAAGGCCGACGGTTACGAGAGACCCAGTACTTC.

The CDR3 spells CASSLEGEGWNTEAFF. In nucleotides, the CDR3 is TGTGCCAGCAGCTTAGAGGGGGAGGGTTGGAACACTGAAGCTTTCTTT. The chain employs TRBV13 and TRBJ1-1; D might be TRBD1 (6 bases). Trimming left V 1 base short and J 1 base short, with 13 bases between. CDR3 size: 16 residues. CDR1 and CDR2 from the germline V gene are PRHDT and FYEKMQ (reference sequence).

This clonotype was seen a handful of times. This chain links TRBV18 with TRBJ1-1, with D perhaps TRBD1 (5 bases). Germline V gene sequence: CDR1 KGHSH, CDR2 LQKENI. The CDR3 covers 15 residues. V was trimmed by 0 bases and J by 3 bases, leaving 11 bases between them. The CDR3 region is CASSPPRGVYTEAFF. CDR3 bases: TGTGCCAGCTCACCACCGCGGGGGGTGTACACTGAAGCTTTCTTT.

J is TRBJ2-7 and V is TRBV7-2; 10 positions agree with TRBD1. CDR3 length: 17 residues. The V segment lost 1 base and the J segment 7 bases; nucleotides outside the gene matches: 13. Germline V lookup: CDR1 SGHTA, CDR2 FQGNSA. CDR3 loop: CASSLVPGQGMFGEQYF. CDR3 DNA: TGTGCCAGCAGCTTAGTTCCGGGACAGGGGATGTTCGGGGAGCAGTACTTC. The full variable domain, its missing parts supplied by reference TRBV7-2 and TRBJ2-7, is GAGVSQSPSNKVTEKGKDVELRCDPISGHTALYWYRQSLGQGLEFLIYFQGNSAPDKSGLPSDRFSAERTGGSVSTLTIQRTQQEDSAVYLCASSLVPGQGMFGEQYFGPGTRLTVT.

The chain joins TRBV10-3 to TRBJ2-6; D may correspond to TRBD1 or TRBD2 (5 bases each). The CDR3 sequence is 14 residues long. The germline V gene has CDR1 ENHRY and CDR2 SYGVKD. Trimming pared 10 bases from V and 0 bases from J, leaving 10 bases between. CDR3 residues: CATGDPSGANVLTF. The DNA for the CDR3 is TGTGCCACCGGGGACCCCTCTGGGGCCAACGTCCTGACTTTC.

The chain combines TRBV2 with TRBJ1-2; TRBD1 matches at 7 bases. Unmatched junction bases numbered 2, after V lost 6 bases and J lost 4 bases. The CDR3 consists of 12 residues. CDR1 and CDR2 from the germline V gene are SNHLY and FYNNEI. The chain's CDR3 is CASRDRLYGYTF. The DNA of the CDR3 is TGTGCCAGCAGGGACAGGCTCTATGGCTACACCTTC.

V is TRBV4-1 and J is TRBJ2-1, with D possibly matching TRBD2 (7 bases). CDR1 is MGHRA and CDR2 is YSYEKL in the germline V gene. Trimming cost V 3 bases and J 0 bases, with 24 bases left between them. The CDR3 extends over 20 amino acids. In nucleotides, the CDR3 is TGCGCCAGCAGCCATCCCTTGAAGGGGGGAGGGCCCAACTCCTACAATGAGCAGTTCTTC. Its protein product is CASSHPLKGGGPNSYNEQFF.

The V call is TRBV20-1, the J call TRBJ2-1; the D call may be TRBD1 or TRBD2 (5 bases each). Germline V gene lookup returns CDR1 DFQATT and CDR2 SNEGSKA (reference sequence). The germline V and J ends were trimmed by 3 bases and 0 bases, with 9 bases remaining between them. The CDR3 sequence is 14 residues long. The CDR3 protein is CSARAGSSYNEQFF. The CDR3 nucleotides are TGCAGTGCTAGGGCAGGGAGCTCCTACAATGAGCAGTTCTTC.

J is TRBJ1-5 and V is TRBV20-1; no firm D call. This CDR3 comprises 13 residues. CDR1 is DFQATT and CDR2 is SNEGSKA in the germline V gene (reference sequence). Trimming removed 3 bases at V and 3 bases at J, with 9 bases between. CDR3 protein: CSARDGNNQPQHF. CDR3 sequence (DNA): TGCAGTGCTAGGGACGGGAACAATCAGCCCCAGCATTTT.

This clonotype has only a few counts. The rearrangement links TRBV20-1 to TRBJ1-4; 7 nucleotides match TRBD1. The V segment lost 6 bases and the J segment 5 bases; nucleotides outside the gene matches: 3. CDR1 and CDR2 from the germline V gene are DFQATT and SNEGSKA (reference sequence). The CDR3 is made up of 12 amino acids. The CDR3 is CSAGQLNEKLFF. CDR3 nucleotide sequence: TGCAGTGCGGGACAGCTAAATGAAAAACTGTTTTTT.

The CDR3 DNA follows: TGCAGTGCTCCAGAACTAGCGGGTTACTACGAGCAGTACTTC. Protein: CSAPELAGYYEQYF. V is TRBV20-1 and J is TRBJ2-7, with TRBD2 matching over 9 bases. The V gene's germline CDR1 is DFQATT and CDR2 SNEGSKA (reference sequence). The CDR3 has 14 amino acids. The trim removed 5 bases at V and 3 bases at J, leaving 8 bases unmatched.

CDR3 coding DNA: TGTGCCAGCAGTTTAGAGTCCAGGGGCTATGGCTACACCTTC. Protein product: CASSLESRGYGYTF. The rearrangement uses TRBV12-3 or TRBV12-4 and TRBJ1-2; tentatively, D is TRBD1 (6 bases). Trimming shortened V by 1 base and J by 4 bases, and 10 bases separated the two germline ends. The CDR3 runs 14 residues.

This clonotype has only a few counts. The CDR3 protein is CSASHAGGIDTQYF. In nucleotides, the CDR3 is TGCAGTGCTAGTCATGCGGGAGGAATAGATACGCAGTATTTT. V usage is TRBV20-1 and J usage is TRBJ2-3; 8 positions agree with TRBD2. CDR1 is DFQATT and CDR2 is SNEGSKA in the germline V gene (reference sequence). This CDR3 has 14 residues. V was clipped by 3 bases and J by 5 bases; unmatched bases: 7.

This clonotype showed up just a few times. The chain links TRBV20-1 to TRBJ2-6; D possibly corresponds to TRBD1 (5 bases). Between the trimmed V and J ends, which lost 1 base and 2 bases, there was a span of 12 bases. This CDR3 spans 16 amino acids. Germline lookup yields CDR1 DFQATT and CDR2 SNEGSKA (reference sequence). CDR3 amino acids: CSARGSKGTGANVLTF. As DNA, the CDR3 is TGCAGTGCTAGAGGTAGCAAGGGGACTGGGGCCAACGTCCTGACTTTC.

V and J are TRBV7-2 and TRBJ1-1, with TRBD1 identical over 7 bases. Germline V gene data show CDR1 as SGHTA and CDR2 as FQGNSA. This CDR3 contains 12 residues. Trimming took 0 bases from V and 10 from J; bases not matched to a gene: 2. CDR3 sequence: CASSLADRSAFF. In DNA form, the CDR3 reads TGTGCCAGCAGCTTAGCGGACAGGTCAGCTTTCTTT.

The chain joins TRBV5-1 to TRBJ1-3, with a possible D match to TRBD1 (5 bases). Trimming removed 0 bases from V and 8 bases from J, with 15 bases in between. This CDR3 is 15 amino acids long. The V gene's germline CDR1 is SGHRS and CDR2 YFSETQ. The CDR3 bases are TGCGCCAGCAGCTTGGGCGGGACGGGTATGGACACCATATATTTT. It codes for CASSLGGTGMDTIYF.

The CDR3 protein is CASSSSGGINQPQHF. The CDR3 bases are TGTGCCAGCAGCTCCAGCGGGGGGATCAATCAGCCCCAGCATTTT. The rearrangement joins TRBV7-9 to TRBJ1-5; possible D gene TRBD1, 5 bases. CDR3 length: 15 residues. Germline CDR1 reads SEHNR; CDR2 reads FQNEAQ (reference sequence). With 4 bases removed from V and 3 bases from J, the gap between germline ends came to 13 bases.

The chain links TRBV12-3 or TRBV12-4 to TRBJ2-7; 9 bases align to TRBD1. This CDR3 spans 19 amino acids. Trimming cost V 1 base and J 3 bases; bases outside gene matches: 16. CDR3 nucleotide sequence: TGTGCCAGCAGTTTAGTTCAGCGTTCCCCGGGACAGGGATACTACGAGCAGTACTTC. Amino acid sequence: CASSLVQRSPGQGYYEQYF.

The CDR3 is CASSVVQEREWGTGELFF. The CDR3 DNA reads as TGTGCCAGCAGTGTAGTGCAGGAACGGGAGTGGGGCACCGGGGAGCTGTTTTTT. The rearrangement uses TRBV2 and TRBJ2-2, with D possibly TRBD2 on 6 matching bases. Trimming left V 4 bases short and J 4 bases short, with 22 bases between. CDR1 is SNHLY and CDR2 is FYNNEI in the germline V gene. This CDR3 contains 18 residues.

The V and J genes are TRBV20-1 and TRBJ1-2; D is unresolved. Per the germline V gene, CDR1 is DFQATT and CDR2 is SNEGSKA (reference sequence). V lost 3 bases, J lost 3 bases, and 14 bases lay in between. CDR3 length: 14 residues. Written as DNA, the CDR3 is TGCAGTGCTAGTATCGGAAACAAACACTATGGCTACACCTTC. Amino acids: CSASIGNKHYGYTF.

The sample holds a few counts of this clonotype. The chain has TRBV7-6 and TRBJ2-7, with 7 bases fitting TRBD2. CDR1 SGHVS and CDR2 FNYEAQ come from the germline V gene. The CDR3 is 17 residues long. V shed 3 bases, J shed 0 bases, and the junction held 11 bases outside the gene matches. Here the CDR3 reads CASSFPKAGPSSYEQYF. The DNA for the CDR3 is TGTGCCAGCAGCTTCCCTAAAGCGGGACCAAGCTCCTACGAGCAGTACTTC.

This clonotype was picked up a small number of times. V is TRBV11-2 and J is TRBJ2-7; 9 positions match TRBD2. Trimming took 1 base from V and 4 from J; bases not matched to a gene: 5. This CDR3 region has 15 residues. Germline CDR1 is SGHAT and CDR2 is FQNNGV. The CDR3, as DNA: TGTGCCAGCAGCTTAGTCAATAGCGGGAGTTACGAGCAGTACTTC. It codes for CASSLVNSGSYEQYF.

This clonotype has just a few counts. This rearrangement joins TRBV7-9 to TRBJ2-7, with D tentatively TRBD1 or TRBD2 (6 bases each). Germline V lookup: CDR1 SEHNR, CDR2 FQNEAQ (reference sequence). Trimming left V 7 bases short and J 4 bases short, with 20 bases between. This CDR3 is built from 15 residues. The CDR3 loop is CASTDWGDKEYEQYF. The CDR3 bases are TGTGCCAGCACCGACTGGGGGGACAAGGAATACGAGCAGTACTTC.

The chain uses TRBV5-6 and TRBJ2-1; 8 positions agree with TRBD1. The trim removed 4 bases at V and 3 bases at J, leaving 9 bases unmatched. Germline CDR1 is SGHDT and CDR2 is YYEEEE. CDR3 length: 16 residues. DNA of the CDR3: TGTGCCAGCAGCCCCATGGACAGGGTAGGCTACAATGAGCAGTTCTTC. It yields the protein CASSPMDRVGYNEQFF.

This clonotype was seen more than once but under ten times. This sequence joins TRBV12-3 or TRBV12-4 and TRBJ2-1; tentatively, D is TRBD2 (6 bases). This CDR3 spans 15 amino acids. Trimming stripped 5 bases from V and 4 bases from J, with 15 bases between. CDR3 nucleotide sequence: TGTGCCAGCAGTGTCCCGGAGGGCCGTTACAATGAGCAGTTCTTC. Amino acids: CASSVPEGRYNEQFF.

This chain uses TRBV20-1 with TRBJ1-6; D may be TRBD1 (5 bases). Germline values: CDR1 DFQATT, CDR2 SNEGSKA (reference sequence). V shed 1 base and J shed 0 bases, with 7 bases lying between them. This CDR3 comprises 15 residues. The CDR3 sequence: CSARGQSSYNSPLHF. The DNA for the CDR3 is TGCAGTGCTAGAGGACAGAGCTCCTATAATTCACCCCTCCACTTT.

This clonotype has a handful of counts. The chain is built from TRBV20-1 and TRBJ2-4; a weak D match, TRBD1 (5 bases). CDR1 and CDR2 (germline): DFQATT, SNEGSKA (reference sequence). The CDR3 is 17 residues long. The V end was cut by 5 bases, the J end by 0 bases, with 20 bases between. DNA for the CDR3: TGCAGTGCTCTAACCAGGGATGGGGCAATAGCCAAAAACATTCAGTACTTC. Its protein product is CSALTRDGAIAKNIQYF.

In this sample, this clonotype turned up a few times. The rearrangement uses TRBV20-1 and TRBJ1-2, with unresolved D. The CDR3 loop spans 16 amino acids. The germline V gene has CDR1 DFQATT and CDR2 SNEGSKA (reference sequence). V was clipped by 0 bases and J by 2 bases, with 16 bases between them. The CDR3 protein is CSARELGRRHNYGYTF. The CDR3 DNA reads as TGCAGTGCTAGAGAACTAGGTCGCAGGCACAACTATGGCTACACCTTC.

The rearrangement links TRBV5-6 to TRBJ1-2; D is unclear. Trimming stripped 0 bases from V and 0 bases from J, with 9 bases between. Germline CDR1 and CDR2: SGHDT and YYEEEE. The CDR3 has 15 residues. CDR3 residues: CASSLAGLANYGYTF. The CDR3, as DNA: TGTGCCAGCAGCTTGGCCGGACTAGCTAACTATGGCTACACCTTC.